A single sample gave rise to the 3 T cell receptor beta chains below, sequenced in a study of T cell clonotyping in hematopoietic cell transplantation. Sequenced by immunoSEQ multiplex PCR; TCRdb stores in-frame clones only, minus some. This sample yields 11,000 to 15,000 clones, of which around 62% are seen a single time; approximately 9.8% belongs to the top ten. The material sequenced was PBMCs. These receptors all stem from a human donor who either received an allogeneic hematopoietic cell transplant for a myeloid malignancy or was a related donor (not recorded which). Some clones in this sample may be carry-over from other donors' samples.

As DNA, the CDR3 is TGCGCCAGCAGCCAAGGAGGACAGGGGGCCAAAAACATTCAGTACTTC. Translating gives CASSQGGQGAKNIQYF. V is TRBV4-1 and J is TRBJ2-4, with 9 bases aligning to TRBD1. The germline V gene has CDR1 MGHRA and CDR2 YSYEKL. The V segment lost 1 base and the J segment 1 base; nucleotides outside the gene matches: 2. This CDR3 spans 16 amino acids.

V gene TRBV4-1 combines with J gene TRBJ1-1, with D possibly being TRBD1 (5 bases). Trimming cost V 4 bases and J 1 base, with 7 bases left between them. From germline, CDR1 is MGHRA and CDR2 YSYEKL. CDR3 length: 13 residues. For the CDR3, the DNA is TGCGCCAGCAGCCGACAGCGGAACACTGAAGCTTTCTTT. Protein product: CASSRQRNTEAFF.

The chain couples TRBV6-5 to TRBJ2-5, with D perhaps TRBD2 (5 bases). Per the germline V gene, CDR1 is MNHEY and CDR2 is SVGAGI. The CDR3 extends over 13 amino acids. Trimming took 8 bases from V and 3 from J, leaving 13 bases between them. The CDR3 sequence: CASGSPGEETQYF. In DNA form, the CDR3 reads TGTGCCAGCGGGTCTCCCGGGGAAGAGACCCAGTACTTC.